A single sample gave rise to the 23 T cell receptor beta chains below, sequenced in a study of CD8+ T cells in alopecia areata. Separation of pooled cutaneous lymph node cells was by sorting with CD4, CD8alpha, NKG2D, NKG2ACE and other markers. Extracted from the samples, RNA was reverse transcribed into cDNA to serve as the sequencing template. TCRdb's copy holds only in-frame clones and misses some; the assay was immunoSEQ multiplex PCR. Singletons are absent from the sample, which has 200,000 to 300,000 clones. The specimen was CD4+ T cells sorted from a lymph node. The receptors shown here come from a C3H/HeJ mouse with alopecia areata. This mouse strain has H2-k as its MHC haplotype.

This clone was seen a handful of times. Gene names are mouse gene names. The read falls 3 residues short of the CDR3 end, and the missing part is taken from the germline J gene. This chain joins TRBV13-2 and TRBJ1-6, with 8 nucleotides matching TRBD1. TRBJ1-6 is designated an ORF whose function remains uncertain. The V and J ends lost 5 bases and 4 bases, in that order; junction bases with no gene match: 5. Germline V lookup: CDR1 NNHNN, CDR2 SYGAGS (reference sequence). The CDR3 has 15 amino acids. Here the CDR3 reads CASGRGRSYNSPLYF. Partial CDR3 DNA: TGTGCCAGCGGCAGGGGGCGTTCGTATAATTCGCCC.

On this clone: The listed genes are named as in mouse. The CDR3 end lies 4 residues beyond the end of the read and is filled in from the germline J gene. Distinct nucleotide sequences in the sample also encode this CDR3. This chain uses TRBV13-1 with TRBJ1-1; 7 positions match TRBD1. Trimming removed 0 bases from V and 0 bases from J; junction bases left unmatched: 2. The germline V gene has CDR1 NSHNY and CDR2 SYGAGN. The CDR3 length is 15 residues. CDR3 DNA, as far as it was read: TGTGCCAGCAGTGATGGAGGGGGCGCAAACACA. Translating it yields CASSDGGGANT. The full CDR3 sequence reads CASSDGGGANTEVFF.

As for this clone: Germline and genes: mouse. Other DNA sequences of this sample code for an identical CDR3. The part of the CDR3 DNA that was read is TGTGCCAGCAGTATAGGGACAACA. It encodes CASSIGTT. The complete CDR3 sequence is CASSIGTTEVFF. This chain connects TRBV19 to TRBJ1-1; a possible D gene is TRBD1 (5 bases). The read ends 4 residues before the CDR3 terminus; that terminus is restored from the germline J gene. The length of the CDR3 is 12 residues. Germline V gives CDR1 FNHDT, CDR2 SITEND (reference sequence). The entire variable domain, with the rest obtained from reference TRBV19 and TRBJ1-1, is as follows: GGIITQTPKFLIGQEGQKLTLKCQQNFNHDTMYWYRQDSGKGLRLIYYSITENDLQKGDLSEGYDASREKKSSFSLTVTSAQKNEMAVFLCASSIGTTEVFFGKGTRLTVV.

Details on this clone: The germline and genes are mouse ones. Sequencing ends 4 residues short of the CDR3 end; the germline J gene provides the rest. The V and J genes are TRBV13-1 and TRBJ1-2; 12 nucleotides match TRBD1. V lost 5 bases, J lost 0 bases, and 5 bases stayed unmatched. The CDR3 has 16 residues. Germline CDR1 NSHNY, CDR2 SYGAGN. This chain's CDR3 is CASRPGQGAANSDYTF. The DNA read from the CDR3 is TGTGCCAGCAGACCGGGACAGGGGGCGGCAAACTCC.

With regard to this clone: Gene names refer to mouse genes. The CDR3 goes on 4 residues after the read ends, and that part is filled in from the germline J gene. Distinct nucleotide sequences in the sample also encode this CDR3. The chain joins TRBV13-3 to TRBJ1-1; D may be TRBD1 (5 bases). CDR1 is NNHDY, CDR2 SYVADS, per germline. This CDR3 comprises 13 residues. V lost 5 bases and J lost 1, with 9 bases in between. The covered CDR3 bases are TGTGCCAGCAGAGGAACAGGGAACACA. Translating gives CASRGTGNT. The full CDR3 protein is CASRGTGNTEVFF.

A few counts support this clone. Gene names follow the mouse nomenclature. The sequence runs out 4 residues before the end of the CDR3; the remainder is reconstructed from the germline J gene. The genes are TRBV13-1 and TRBJ2-3; possible D gene TRBD1, 6 bases. V was shortened by 6 bases and J by 1 base, with 6 bases between the two germline ends. This CDR3 contains 12 residues. The germline V gene encodes CDR1 NSHNY and CDR2 SYGAGN. CDR3 in amino acids: CASNRGAETLYF. Incomplete CDR3 DNA: TGTGCCAGCAACAGGGGTGCAGAA.

Regarding this clone: The gene symbols are mouse symbols. Read coverage stops 4 residues before the CDR3 terminus; the germline J gene supplies the remainder. The identical CDR3 is also encoded by other nucleotide sequences in the sample. V is TRBV17 and J is TRBJ2-2, with TRBD2 matching 10 bases. Germline CDR1 is MNHDT and CDR2 is YYDKIL. The ends lost 3 bases at V and 2 bases at J; junction bases unmatched: 0. The CDR3 is 15 amino acids. Incomplete CDR3 DNA: TGTGCTAGCAGTAGGGACTGGGGGAACACCGGG. Translated, it gives CASSRDWGNTG. In full, the CDR3 reads CASSRDWGNTGQLYF.

On this clone: Genes here carry mouse names. The CDR3 end falls 4 residues outside the read, so it is completed with the germline J gene. The V gene is TRBV13-3, the J gene TRBJ1-1; 8 nucleotides agree with TRBD1. Germline V CDR1 and CDR2: NNHDY, SYVADS. CDR3 size: 13 residues. The covered CDR3 bases are TGTGCCAGCAGTGAAGGCAGGGGGCGA. Translated: CASSEGRGR. The full CDR3 protein reads CASSEGRGREVFF.

This clone has ten or more counts. Gene names follow the mouse nomenclature. The read ends 4 residues early relative to the CDR3; the germline J gene fills the gap. Other DNA sequences in this sample translate to the same CDR3. This chain links TRBV13-3 with TRBJ2-2; tentatively, D is TRBD1 (5 bases). This CDR3 spans 13 amino acids. Germline loops: CDR1 NNHDY, CDR2 SYVADS. V lost 3 bases, J lost 2 bases, and 5 bases lay in between. CDR3 residues: CASSGQNTGQLYF. Partial CDR3 DNA: TGTGCCAGCAGTGGACAGAACACCGGG.

About this clone: The listed genes are named as in mouse. The read gets to within 4 residues of the CDR3 end, and the germline J gene fills in the rest. The chain combines TRBV13-1 with TRBJ2-5; maybe TRBD1 (5 bases). CDR1 is NSHNY and CDR2 is SYGAGN in the germline V gene. There are 12 residues in the CDR3. Partial CDR3 DNA: TGTGCCAGCAGTGACCAGGGAGAC. Its translation is CASSDQGD. The whole CDR3 protein is CASSDQGDTQYF.

There are a few counts of this clone. Any gene name here is a mouse gene name. Read coverage stops 4 residues before the CDR3 terminus; the germline J gene supplies the remainder. The rearrangement links TRBV13-3 to TRBJ2-7, with 8 nucleotides matching TRBD1. Germline CDR1 NNHDY, CDR2 SYVADS. This CDR3 region has 14 residues. Incomplete CDR3 DNA: TGTGCCAGCAGTGACCCCGACAGGGGAGAT. Translation: CASSDPDRGD. The whole CDR3 sequence reads CASSDPDRGDEQYF.

As to this clone: Gene names follow the mouse nomenclature. The CDR3 is cut off 4 residues early in the read; its end comes from the germline J gene. The chain has TRBV24 and TRBJ2-7, with 10 bases matching TRBD1. The CDR3 spans 14 residues. Germline V gene lookup returns CDR1 KGHTA and CDR2 FRNEEI. CDR3 residues: CASSLWDRGYEQYF. The DNA read from the CDR3 is TGTGCCAGCAGTCTGTGGGACAGGGGATAT.

This clone showed up just a few times. All gene names here are mouse names. The read halts 4 residues ahead of the CDR3 end, with the missing end drawn from the germline J gene. The chain links TRBV13-2 to TRBJ2-1, with 8 positions matching TRBD1. In germline, CDR1 is NNHNN, CDR2 SYGAGS (reference sequence). The CDR3 sequence is 12 residues long. The CDR3 spells CASGRQGAEQFF. Incomplete CDR3 DNA: TGTGCCAGCGGTCGACAGGGGGCT.

Of note for this clone: Mouse gene names and germline throughout. With the read ending 4 residues before the CDR3 end, the germline J gene is used to fill in that end. This chain uses TRBV5 with TRBJ2-7; D uncertain. The CDR3 loop spans 13 amino acids. Germline V gene data show CDR1 as LGHNA and CDR2 as YNLKQL (reference sequence). The sequenced CDR3 bases are TGTGCCAGCAGCCCAAGGGTGCGGGAT. This gives the protein CASSPRVRD. The CDR3 in its entirety is CASSPRVRDEQYF.

On this clone: Mouse gene names apply. The read terminates 4 residues before the CDR3 end, so the remaining end is supplied by the germline J gene. This chain joins TRBV13-3 and TRBJ1-1; D is unclear. CDR3 length: 14 amino acids. Between the trimmed V and J ends, which lost 2 bases and 0 bases, there was a span of 8 bases. CDR1 and CDR2 from the germline V gene are NNHDY and SYVADS. The covered CDR3 bases are TGTGCCAGCAGTGAGGAAAGGGCAAACACA. Its protein product is CASSEERANT. The full CDR3 protein is CASSEERANTEVFF.

Points on this clone: Gene names are the mouse ones. The CDR3 end lies 4 residues beyond the end of the read and is filled in from the germline J gene. Other DNA sequences within the sample encode an identical CDR3. This rearrangement joins TRBV13-1 to TRBJ2-3, with TRBD1 identical over 7 bases. The CDR3 loop spans 15 amino acids. Germline V CDR1 and CDR2: NSHNY, SYGAGN. V lost 3 bases, J lost 3 bases, and 7 bases stayed unmatched. The part of the CDR3 DNA that was read is TGTGCCAGCAGTGGACAGGGAGGGGGAGCAGAA. Protein sequence: CASSGQGGGAE. The entire CDR3 sequence reads CASSGQGGGAETLYF.

As regards this clone: Genes here carry mouse names. The read gets to within 4 residues of the CDR3 end, and the germline J gene fills in the rest. This rearrangement joins TRBV1 to TRBJ2-5; 7 nucleotides line up with TRBD2. V lost 3 bases, J lost 1 base, and 4 bases stayed unmatched. The CDR3 is made up of 15 amino acids. CDR1 and CDR2 (germline): NSQYPW, LRSPGD (reference sequence). CDR3 sequence reads: CTCSASWGYQDTQYF. The covered CDR3 bases are TGCACCTGCAGTGCGAGCTGGGGGTACCAAGAC. Supplemented by reference TRBV1 and TRBJ2-5, the full variable domain reads VTLLEQNPRWRLVPRGQAVNLRCILKNSQYPWMSWYQQDLQKQLQWLFTLRSPGDKEVKSLPGADYLATRVTDTELRLQVANMSQGRTLYCTCSASWGYQDTQYFGPGTRLLVL.

As for this clone: Gene names are mouse gene names. The read is 4 residues too short to cover the CDR3 end, so that end is filled in from the germline J gene. Other DNA sequences from this sample encode an identical CDR3 as well. The chain carries TRBV1 and TRBJ2-7; a weak D match, TRBD1 (6 bases). This CDR3 is 15 amino acids long. V was pared by 3 bases and J by 0 bases, with 12 bases between. Per germline, CDR1 NSQYPW and CDR2 LRSPGD (reference sequence). The covered CDR3 bases are TGCACCTGCAGTGCCCCGACAGGTAGCTCCTAT. Its protein is CTCSAPTGSSY. The full CDR3 protein reads CTCSAPTGSSYEQYF.

A few counts support this clone. Each gene name is a mouse one. The CDR3 is cut off 4 residues early in the read; its end comes from the germline J gene. The gene calls are TRBV17 and TRBJ2-2, with 7 bases lining up with TRBD1. CDR3 size: 14 residues. CDR1 and CDR2 from the germline V gene are MNHDT and YYDKIL. V shed 3 bases, J shed 5 bases, and the junction held 3 bases outside the gene matches. The CDR3 loop is CASSSFRGTGQLYF. The CDR3 DNA, read in part, is TGTGCTAGCAGTAGTTTCAGGGGGACCGGG.

This clone was observed a few times. These gene names are mouse names. The CDR3 goes on 4 residues after the read ends, and that part is filled in from the germline J gene. Distinct nucleotide sequences in the sample also encode this CDR3. This sequence joins TRBV1 and TRBJ2-5, with TRBD2 matching over 8 bases. CDR3 length: 15 amino acids. CDR1 is NSQYPW, CDR2 LRSPGD, per germline (reference sequence). V was pared by 0 bases and J by 3 bases, with 2 bases of the junction left unmatched. CDR3 sequence: CTCSAEGGRQDTQYF. Partial CDR3 DNA: TGCACCTGCAGTGCAGAGGGGGGGCGGCAAGAC.

Concerning this clone: Gene names are mouse gene names. Sequencing ends 3 residues short of the CDR3 end; the germline J gene provides the rest. Other DNA sequences in the sample encode the same CDR3. This chain joins TRBV19 and TRBJ1-6; TRBD1 is a possible D gene (6 bases). TRBJ1-6 is labeled an ORF, and its function is uncertain. Germline-derived CDR1 and CDR2 are FNHDT and SITEND (reference sequence). The CDR3 is made up of 14 amino acids. The V gene lost 3 bases and the J gene lost 4 bases, with 8 bases spanning the gap. CDR3 region: CASSRDIYNSPLYF. Incomplete CDR3 DNA: TGTGCCAGCAGTAGGGACATTTATAATTCGCCC.

In this sample, this clone turned up many times. Any gene name here is a mouse gene name. With the read ending 4 residues before the CDR3 end, the germline J gene is used to fill in that end. The chain combines TRBV14 with TRBJ2-3; possibly TRBD1 for D (6 bases). This CDR3 contains 14 residues. Germline-derived CDR1 and CDR2 are SGHDT and FRDEAV. Trimming stripped 5 bases from V and 1 base from J, with 11 bases between. The CDR3 sequence: CASSWDNRAETLYF. CDR3 DNA (partial): TGTGCCAGCAGCTGGGACAATCGTGCAGAA. The whole variable domain, filled in from reference TRBV14 and TRBJ2-3, reads EAGVTQSPRYAVLQEGQAVSFWCDPISGHDTLYWYQQPRDQGPQLLVYFRDEAVIDNSQLPSDRFSAVRPKGTNSTLKIQSAKQGDTATYLCASSWDNRAETLYFGSGTRLTVL.

As for this clone: Each gene name is a mouse one. The observed sequence ends 4 residues before the CDR3 terminus, with the missing tail filled in from the germline J gene. V usage is TRBV17 and J usage is TRBJ2-3; 7 positions match TRBD2. The length of the CDR3 is 15 residues. Germline assignment: CDR1 MNHDT and CDR2 YYDKIL. V trimming: 2 bases; J trimming: 1 base; junction bases outside the gene matches: 3. The CDR3 sequence: CASSRRDWGAETLYF. The part of the CDR3 DNA that was read is TGTGCTAGCAGTAGACGAGACTGGGGTGCAGAA.